This T cell receptor beta chain was identified during a study of shared clonotypes between healthy human individuals. Findings of the study overall: Naive subsets generally exceeded memory subsets in estimated richness. Relative to clonotypes present in all four donors, those not shared had lower generation probabilities. Sample collection involved blood only; tissue repertoires are likely different.

This CDR3 is 16 amino acids long. On this clone: As yet, its antigen is unknown.

A deep-level run was used for the assay. Assay: immunoSEQ multiplex PCR; the TCRdb copy retains only in-frame clones and omits some. This table has around 550,000 clones, approximately 95% appearing once. The sequenced sample consisted of naive CD4+ T cells sorted from blood. The subset here: CD45RA+ positively selected. This sequence was found in a young woman in good health. The chain is built from TRBV21-1 and TRBJ1-1; the table assigns TRBD1, which was not confirmed against the DNA. TRBV21-1 is labeled a pseudogene. The CDR3: CASSNGTGGRNTEAFF. CDR3 in DNA: TGTGCCAGCAGCAACGGGACAGGGGGTAGGAACACTGAAGCTTTCTTT.